Listed below are T cell receptor beta chains from one sample, sequenced in a study. Each CDR3 protein gets one entry after TCRdb re-called the multiplex PCR reads with MiXCR. The table includes some 540 distinct CDR3 sequences, roughly a sixth detected once. Sequenced: tumor-infiltrating Tregs sorted from the breast tumor. These receptors were taken from a female donor with breast cancer. Both conserved end residues are trimmed from each CDR3. Fields, in order: CDR3 protein, V gene, J gene, clone size. Size tells how often a clone was seen (once, few, many) or the class of an expanded clone, and some rows leave it out.

CDR3aa: ASSPGTVYGYT
v_gene: TRBV12-3/TRBV12-4
j_gene: TRBJ1-2
abundance: NA

CDR3aa: ASSLARQNGYT
v_gene: TRBV12-3/TRBV12-4
j_gene: TRBJ1-2
abundance: medium-sized

CDR3aa: ASRRDRGGYGYT
v_gene: TRBV12-3/TRBV12-4
j_gene: TRBJ1-2
abundance: NA

CDR3aa: ASSPGQGHYGYT
v_gene: TRBV12-3/TRBV12-4
j_gene: TRBJ1-2
abundance: large

CDR3aa: ASRRRGYGYT
v_gene: TRBV12-3/TRBV12-4
j_gene: TRBJ1-2
abundance: medium-sized

CDR3aa: ASSSRTGAYGYT
v_gene: TRBV12-3/TRBV12-4
j_gene: TRBJ1-2
abundance: large

CDR3aa: ASSFGRGGYT
v_gene: TRBV12-3/TRBV12-4
j_gene: TRBJ1-2
abundance: large

CDR3aa: ASSVRDRGYT
v_gene: TRBV12-3/TRBV12-4
j_gene: TRBJ1-2
abundance: hyperexpanded

CDR3aa: ASSLSNYGYT
v_gene: TRBV12-3/TRBV12-4
j_gene: TRBJ1-2
abundance: medium-sized

CDR3aa: ASSTGIDYGYT
v_gene: TRBV12-3/TRBV12-4
j_gene: TRBJ1-2
abundance: NA

CDR3aa: ASSGTGNYGYT
v_gene: TRBV12-3/TRBV12-4
j_gene: TRBJ1-2
abundance: large

CDR3aa: ASRPADSFYGYT
v_gene: TRBV12-3/TRBV12-4
j_gene: TRBJ1-2
abundance: NA